This T cell receptor beta chain was recorded in a study of breast tumors, draining lymph nodes, adjacent tissues. Study-level results: Compared with lymph nodes, tumors were less diverse; compared with nontumor tissue, more. Tumor and nontumor repertoires were significantly more similar in luminal-like than in basal-like breast cancer.

Each CDR3 protein is one row after TCRdb ran MiXCR on the multiplex PCR reads. The sample shows around 130,000 distinct CDR3 sequences, approximately 22% of them seen only once. Axillary draining lymph nodes of breast cancer patients supplied the node samples. V lost 3 bases, J lost 2 bases, and 12 bases lay in between. This CDR3 is 15 amino acids long. CDR1 SGHRS and CDR2 YFSETQ come from the germline V gene. This clonotype was picked up many times. The antigen is unknown. This TCR derives from a female donor with breast cancer. Some clones in this sample may be carry-over from other donors' samples. The sample consisted of axillary lymph node tissue. The J gene is TRBJ2-1, the V gene TRBV5-1; the D call may be TRBD1 or TRBD2 (5 bases each). Written as DNA, the CDR3 is TGCGCCAGCAGCTCCGGGACGTGGACCTACAATGAGCAGTTCTTC. Protein product: CASSSGTWTYNEQFF.